The source of this T cell receptor beta chain is a study of a mutant IDH1 vaccine in newly diagnosed glioma. Whole-study context: Either 4-6 weeks after radiotherapy alone or alongside temozolomide, vaccination was begun.

Concerning this clone: Its antigen is not known.

Some clones are missing from TCRdb's copy, which holds only in-frame ones; the method was immunoSEQ multiplex PCR. The repertoire consists of roughly 72,000 clones, with about 91% occurring once and the leading ten covering more than 0.5%. Germline-derived CDR1 and CDR2 are SGHDT and YYEEEE. V shed 1 base and J shed 3 bases, with 14 bases lying between them. The CDR3 is made up of 15 amino acids. Sample time point: week 5, during vaccination. Doses of 300 ug of mutant IDH1 20-mer peptide were given with topical imiquimod. This chain connects TRBV5-6 to TRBJ2-7, with D uncertain. The material was PBMCs, obtained from a glioma patient whose treatment included an IDH1 peptide vaccine. This sequence was found in a woman aged 45 to 65 with glioma. This CDR3 reads CASSLTGGGLYEQYF. The CDR3 bases are TGTGCCAGCAGCTTGACCGGTGGCGGCCTCTACGAGCAGTACTTC.